This TCR beta chain is from a study of blood T cell repertoires in COVID-19. At the level of the study: Acute and convalescent COVID-19 samples came from the United States, Italy and Spain. The analysed material was cDNA or gDNA that came from T cells, B-cell-depleted T cells, or PBMCs.

V lost 6 bases to trimming and J lost 5 bases; unmatched junction nucleotides: 8. The length of the CDR3 is 14 residues. Looked up from germline, CDR1 is LGHDT and CDR2 is YNNKEL (reference sequence). In the study's own analysis: Estimated nucleated cell counts came from reference gene primer amplification. Produced via immunoSEQ multiplex PCR; TCRdb's table is partial and in-frame only. The V and J calls and clone size are taken from that table; D and trimming were inferred from the DNA. The data show over 15,000 clones, with 80% to 90% seen just once and 10% to 13% held by the top ten. Material: peripheral blood. The clonotype was recovered from a man older than 75 with acute or convalescent COVID-19. This chain uses TRBV3-1 (or the pseudogene TRBV3-2) with TRBJ1-1; 8 bases align to TRBD1. CDR3 nucleotide sequence: TGTGCCAGCAGTCGAGGACAGGGTCGGACTGAAGCTTTCTTT. Its protein is CASSRGQGRTEAFF.